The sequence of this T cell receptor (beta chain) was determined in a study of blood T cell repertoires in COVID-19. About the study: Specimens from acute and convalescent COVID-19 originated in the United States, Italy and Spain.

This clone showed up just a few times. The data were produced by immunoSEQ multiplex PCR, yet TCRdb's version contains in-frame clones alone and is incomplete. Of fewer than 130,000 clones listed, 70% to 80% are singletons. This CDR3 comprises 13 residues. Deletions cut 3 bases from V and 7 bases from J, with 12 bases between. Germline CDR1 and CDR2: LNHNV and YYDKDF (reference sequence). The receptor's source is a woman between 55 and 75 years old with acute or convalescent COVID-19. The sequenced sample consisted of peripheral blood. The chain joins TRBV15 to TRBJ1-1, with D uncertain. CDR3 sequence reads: CATSRRPGSEAFF. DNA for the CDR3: TGTGCCACCAGCAGGCGGCCTGGGAGTGAAGCTTTCTTT.